Below, one T cell receptor beta chain is given with its context. RNA was extracted and reverse transcribed into cDNA as the sequencing template. Profiled with immunoSEQ multiplex PCR; TCRdb holds only in-frame clones, not every one. This sample has under 70,000 clones; 55% to 75% occur once, and the top ten carry over 15%. This specimen comes from a study of CD8+ T cells in alopecia areata. Study details: For the treated group, dosing was oral tofacitinib at 5 to 10 mg twice daily. Tofacitinib therapy lasting 6 to 18 months was followed by 6 months off drug.

This CDR3 is built from 15 residues. The germline V gene encodes CDR1 MNHEY and CDR2 SVGAGI. Trimming stripped 2 bases from V and 6 bases from J, with 14 bases between. This sequence joins TRBV6-5 and TRBJ2-1, with D possibly TRBD2 on 7 matching bases. The source material was CD8+ T cells sorted from blood, sampled at week 0. This clonotype was sampled from a human donor with alopecia areata. The CDR3 loop is CASSYGAGAINEQFF. DNA of the CDR3: TGTGCCAGCAGTTACGGGGCGGGGGCTATCAATGAGCAGTTCTTC.